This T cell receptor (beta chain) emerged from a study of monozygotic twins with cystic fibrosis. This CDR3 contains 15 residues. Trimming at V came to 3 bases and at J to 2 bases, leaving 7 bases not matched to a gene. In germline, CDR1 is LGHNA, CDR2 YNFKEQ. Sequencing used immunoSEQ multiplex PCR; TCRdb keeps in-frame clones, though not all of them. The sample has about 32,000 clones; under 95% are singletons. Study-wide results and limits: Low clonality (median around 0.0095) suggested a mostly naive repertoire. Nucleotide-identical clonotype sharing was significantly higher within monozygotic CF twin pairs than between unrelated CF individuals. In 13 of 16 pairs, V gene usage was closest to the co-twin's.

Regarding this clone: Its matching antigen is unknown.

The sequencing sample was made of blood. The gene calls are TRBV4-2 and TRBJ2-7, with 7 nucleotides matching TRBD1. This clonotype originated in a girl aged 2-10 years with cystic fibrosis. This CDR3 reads CASSQGQNIPYEQYF. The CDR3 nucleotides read TGTGCCAGCAGCCAGGGACAGAACATACCCTACGAGCAGTACTTC.